These 13 T cell receptor beta chains were all obtained from the same sample, sequenced in a study of cytomegalovirus exposure and HLA in healthy donors. Vbeta (60) and Jbeta (13) primers were used in the PCR. Profiling relied on immunoSEQ multiplex PCR, and the TCRdb table lists in-frame clones only, not all of them. The sample consists of 130,000 to 150,000 clones, approximately 84% of them appearing once. Sample: PBMCs. The receptor source for this set is a woman aged 60-70 years in good health and CMV-seropositive.

The sample holds a few counts of this clone. The chain links TRBV4-3 to TRBJ1-3; D call uncertain. Trimming pared 0 bases from V and 0 bases from J, leaving 9 bases between. The CDR3 contains 16 residues. Germline V gives CDR1 LGHNA, CDR2 YSLEER. The CDR3 DNA reads as TGCGCCAGCAGCCAAGATTGGTGGAGCTCTGGAAACACCATATATTTT. It translates to CASSQDWWSSGNTIYF.

This clone was seen once. The chain uses TRBV28 and TRBJ2-1; D is possibly TRBD2 (6 bases). The CDR3 has 15 amino acids. Trimming left V 2 bases short and J 3 bases short, with 11 bases between. Germline V gene data show CDR1 as MDHEN and CDR2 as SYDVKM. The CDR3 DNA follows: TGTGCCAGCAGTTTACTAGCGCCATTCTACAATGAGCAGTTCTTC. It codes for CASSLLAPFYNEQFF.

The rearrangement joins TRBV2 to TRBJ1-4, with 8 bases fitting TRBD1. Germline V gene lookup returns CDR1 SNHLY and CDR2 FYNNEI. The CDR3 consists of 14 residues. J lost 6 bases, V lost 11 bases, and 11 bases had no gene match. In nucleotides, the CDR3 is TGTGCCGGAGCAGGGGGCGCGCTAGATGAAAAACTGTTTTTT. It yields the protein CAGAGGALDEKLFF.

This clone was seen a handful of times. This rearrangement joins TRBV28 to TRBJ1-6; D gene unclear. Trimming stripped 8 bases from V and 9 bases from J, with 14 bases between. The germline CDR1 and CDR2 sequences are MDHEN and SYDVKM. CDR3 size: 13 residues. In nucleotides, the CDR3 is TGTGCCAGCCTACGGGGTCGGGGTTCACCCCTCCACTTT. Translation gives CASLRGRGSPLHF.

The V gene is TRBV7-9, the J gene TRBJ2-1, with 7 positions matching TRBD2. V trimming: 6 bases; J trimming: 3 bases; junction bases outside the gene matches: 2. This CDR3 region has 13 residues. CDR1 is SEHNR and CDR2 is FQNEAQ in the germline V gene (reference sequence). The DNA of the CDR3 is TGTGCCAGCAGGGGAGGGAACTACAATGAGCAGTTCTTC. Translating gives CASRGGNYNEQFF.

V and J are TRBV7-3 and TRBJ1-3; no firm D call. Trimming removed 5 bases from V and 4 bases from J, with 6 bases in between. The CDR3 runs to 12 residues. Germline CDR1 and CDR2: SGHTA and FQGTGA. This chain's CDR3 is CASSNEGNTIYF. The CDR3 region has the DNA TGTGCCAGCAGCAACGAGGGAAACACCATATATTTT.

This clone has a single count. J is TRBJ2-7 and V is TRBV28, with a possible D match to TRBD1 (5 bases). Germline V lookup: CDR1 MDHEN, CDR2 SYDVKM. The V gene lost 1 base and the J gene lost 6 bases, with 16 bases spanning the gap. This CDR3 has 15 residues. The CDR3 DNA is TGTGCCAGCAGTTTATTCCCCCTTGGGCAGGGCGAGCAGTACTTC. It codes for CASSLFPLGQGEQYF.

The sample holds a few counts of this clone. The chain recombines TRBV7-9 with TRBJ1-1; TRBD1 matches at 7 bases. After removal of 5 bases from V and 1 base from J, the junction contained 4 bases not matched to a gene. There are 14 residues in the CDR3. Germline-derived CDR1 and CDR2 are SEHNR and FQNEAQ (reference sequence). The CDR3 reads CASSPGQENTEAFF. The CDR3 DNA sequence: TGTGCCAGCAGCCCCGGACAGGAGAACACTGAAGCTTTCTTT.

The table lists this clone with a count of one. The rearrangement uses TRBV7-8 and TRBJ2-1; D remains ambiguous. The CDR3 sequence is 12 residues long. Trimming stripped 6 bases from V and 8 bases from J, with 11 bases between. CDR1 SGHVS and CDR2 FQNEAQ come from the germline V gene. CDR3 residues: CASSLYRDEQFF. CDR3 sequence (DNA): TGTGCCAGCAGTCTTTATCGCGATGAGCAGTTCTTC.

This chain uses TRBV5-1 with TRBJ2-7; 8 bases are shared with TRBD2. The CDR3 consists of 17 residues. J lost 2 bases, V lost 2 bases, and 12 bases had no gene match. Germline-derived CDR1 and CDR2 are SGHRS and YFSETQ. The CDR3 DNA sequence: TGCGCCAGCAGCTTAGGGACACCGGGTAGCGGGGCCTACGAGCAGTACTTC. This gives the protein CASSLGTPGSGAYEQYF.

J is TRBJ1-2 and V is TRBV5-1, with 8 bases matching TRBD1. J gave up 7 bases and V 7 bases, and 9 bases lay outside the gene matches. The CDR3 totals 13 residues. Germline V CDR1 and CDR2: SGHRS, YFSETQ. As DNA, the CDR3 is TGCGCCAGCGGCACAGGGGGATCCGTTGGCTACACCTTC. The encoded protein is CASGTGGSVGYTF.

Concerning this clone itself: This CDR3 is also generated by other DNA sequences in the sample. J is TRBJ1-2 and V is TRBV29-1; weak D call: TRBD1 (5 bases). V was shortened by 4 bases and J by 7 bases, with 16 bases between the two germline ends. From germline, CDR1 is SQVTM and CDR2 ANQGSEA. The CDR3 is 13 residues long. This CDR3 reads CSVVGQGLGGYTF. For the CDR3, the DNA is TGCAGCGTTGTTGGGCAGGGCTTAGGTGGCTACACCTTC.

The rearrangement joins TRBV4-2 to TRBJ1-2; TRBD1 agrees at 8 bases. The germline CDR1 and CDR2 sequences are LGHNA and YNFKEQ. The length of the CDR3 is 16 residues. Trimming at V came to 6 bases and at J to 6 bases, leaving 15 bases not matched to a gene. CDR3 residues: CASSHGPGQGSNGYTF. CDR3 in DNA: TGTGCCAGCAGTCACGGGCCAGGACAGGGTTCGAATGGCTACACCTTC.